This T cell receptor beta chain originates from a study of blood T cells in healthy people across ages. Sample-barcoded 5' priming and a J-beta primer mix drove a second PCR of roughly 7 to 11 cycles. Each single sample gave us at least 3 million CDR3-containing paired-end reads. In TCRdb, the 5' RACE reads were re-called with MiXCR into one record per CDR3 protein. The sample carries about 1,500,000 distinct CDR3 sequences, 42% recorded once. Regarding the study as a whole: A strong correlation was seen between TCR beta diversity and naive T cell percentage. Versus aged donors, long-lived donors had higher diversity and more naive CD4+ cells.

The people who gave samples were healthy Caucasians from Russia, aged roughly 6 to 100. A word on this clonotype: Its target is unknown.

The sample was blood. The TCR originated in a woman aged 18-30 years in good health.

The CDR3 reads CASLLGTPTGELFF. The CDR3, as DNA: TGTGCCAGCTTACTCGGGACACCCACCGGGGAGCTGTTTTTT. The V call is TRBV7-6, the J call TRBJ2-2; maybe TRBD1 (6 bases). This CDR3 spans 14 amino acids. Trimming took off 8 bases at V and 4 bases at J, with 14 bases between the two ends. Germline V gives CDR1 SGHVS, CDR2 FNYEAQ.